The present TCR beta chain was sequenced within a study of vaccination and CD4 T cells after COVID-19. Study context: The stimulus for the cells was overlapping spike peptides derived from SARS-CoV-2, HCoV-NL63, HCoV-OC43 and HCoV-229E. General study points: Going from 21 to 38, median SARS-CoV-2-reactive clonotypes did not rise significantly.

Treatment defined: approximately nine-day PBMC culture with coronavirus spike peptide pools or control peptides (ViraFEST assay). TCRs were sequenced by ViraFEST after antigen-specific T cells had been expanded with peptide pools. A note on this clonotype: The antigen remains unidentified.

The Oncomine TCR Beta short-read assay was applied to DNA of cultured CD4+ T cells. Investigators obtained genomic DNA by extraction from cultured CD4+ T cells. MiXCR was run by TCRdb on the PCR reads, yielding one entry per CDR3 protein. Seen here are 20,000 to 25,000 distinct CDR3 sequences, around 68% observed once, and the top ten hold more than 20%. V was clipped by 7 bases and J by 6 bases, with 21 bases between them. The CDR3 runs to 15 residues. Germline V lookup: CDR1 MNHEY, CDR2 SVGEGT. The V call is TRBV6-2 or TRBV6-3, the J call TRBJ1-2; no clear D. The source was CD4+ T cells from blood, cultured in vitro, collected before SARS-CoV-2 vaccination. The receptor was derived from a human donor who received a COVID-19 vaccine. The CDR3: CASKSGWQVSDGYTF. CDR3 DNA sequence: TGTGCCAGCAAAAGCGGTTGGCAGGTGTCAGATGGCTACACCTTC.